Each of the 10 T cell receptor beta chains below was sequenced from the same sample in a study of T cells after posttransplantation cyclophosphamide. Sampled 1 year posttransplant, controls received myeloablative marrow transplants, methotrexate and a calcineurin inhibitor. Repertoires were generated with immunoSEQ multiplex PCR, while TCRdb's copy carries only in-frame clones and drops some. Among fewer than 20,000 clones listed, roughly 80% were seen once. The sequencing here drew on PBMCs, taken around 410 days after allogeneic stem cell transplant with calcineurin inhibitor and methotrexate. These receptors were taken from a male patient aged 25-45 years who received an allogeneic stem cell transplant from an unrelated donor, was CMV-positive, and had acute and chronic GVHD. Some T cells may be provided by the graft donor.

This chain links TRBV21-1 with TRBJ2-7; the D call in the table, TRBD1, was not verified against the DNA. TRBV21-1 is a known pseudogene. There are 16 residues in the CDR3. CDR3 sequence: CASSKVETGSSYEQYF. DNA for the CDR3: TGTGCCAGCAGCAAAGTTGAGACAGGGAGTTCCTACGAGCAGTACTTC.

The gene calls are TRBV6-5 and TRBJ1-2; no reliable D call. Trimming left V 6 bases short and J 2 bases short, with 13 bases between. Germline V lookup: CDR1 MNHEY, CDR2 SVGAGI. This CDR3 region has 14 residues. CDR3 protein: CASRAGGSNYGYTF. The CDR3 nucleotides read TGTGCCAGCAGGGCTGGCGGAAGCAACTATGGCTACACCTTC.

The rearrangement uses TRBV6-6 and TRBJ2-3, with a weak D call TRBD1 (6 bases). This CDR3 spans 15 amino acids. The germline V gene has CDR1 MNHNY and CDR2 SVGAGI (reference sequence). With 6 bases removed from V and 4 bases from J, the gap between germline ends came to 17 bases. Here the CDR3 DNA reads TGTGCCAGCAGCTGGGGACACAGAAAAGCAGATACGCAGTATTTT. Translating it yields CASSWGHRKADTQYF.

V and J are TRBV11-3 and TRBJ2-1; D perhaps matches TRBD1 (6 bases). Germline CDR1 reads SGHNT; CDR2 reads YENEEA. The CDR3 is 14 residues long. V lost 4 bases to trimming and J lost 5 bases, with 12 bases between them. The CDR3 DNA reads TGTGCCAGCAGCTCAGGACAGAAAGACAATGAGCAGTTCTTC. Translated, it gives CASSSGQKDNEQFF.

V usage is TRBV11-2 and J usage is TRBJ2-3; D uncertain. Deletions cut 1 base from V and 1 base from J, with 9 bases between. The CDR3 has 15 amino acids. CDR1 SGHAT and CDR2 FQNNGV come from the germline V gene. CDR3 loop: CASSLVAARTDTQYF. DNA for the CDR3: TGTGCCAGCAGCTTAGTGGCGGCACGCACAGATACGCAGTATTTT. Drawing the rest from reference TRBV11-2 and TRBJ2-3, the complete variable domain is EAGVAQSPRYKIIEKRQSVAFWCNPISGHATLYWYQQILGQGPKLLIQFQNNGVVDDSQLPKDRFSAERLKGVDSTLKIQPAKLEDSAVYLCASSLVAARTDTQYFGPGTRLTVL.

DNA of the CDR3: TGTGCCAGCAGCTTCGGACTAGCGGGCAATGAGCAGTTCTTC. This sequence encodes CASSFGLAGNEQFF. V and J are TRBV11-2 and TRBJ2-1, with 11 bases fitting TRBD2. CDR3 length equals 14 residues. The germline CDR1 and CDR2 sequences are SGHAT and FQNNGV. V shed 3 bases and J 6 bases; nucleotides not matched to a gene: 1. The whole variable domain, remainder taken from reference TRBV11-2 and TRBJ2-1, is EAGVAQSPRYKIIEKRQSVAFWCNPISGHATLYWYQQILGQGPKLLIQFQNNGVVDDSQLPKDRFSAERLKGVDSTLKIQPAKLEDSAVYLCASSFGLAGNEQFFGPGTRLTVL.

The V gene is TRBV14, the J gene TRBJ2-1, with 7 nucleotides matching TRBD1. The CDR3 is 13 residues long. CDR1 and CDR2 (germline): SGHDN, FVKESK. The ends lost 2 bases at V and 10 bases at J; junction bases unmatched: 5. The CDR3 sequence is CASSQQRQGEQFF. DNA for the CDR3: TGTGCCAGCAGCCAACAAAGACAGGGAGAGCAGTTCTTC.

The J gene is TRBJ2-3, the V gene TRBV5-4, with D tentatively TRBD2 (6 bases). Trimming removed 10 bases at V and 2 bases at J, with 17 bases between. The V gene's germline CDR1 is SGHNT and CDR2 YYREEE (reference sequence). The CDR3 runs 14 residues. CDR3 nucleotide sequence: TGTGCCGGGGCCAAGCGCGGGAACACAGATACGCAGTATTTT. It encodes CAGAKRGNTDTQYF.

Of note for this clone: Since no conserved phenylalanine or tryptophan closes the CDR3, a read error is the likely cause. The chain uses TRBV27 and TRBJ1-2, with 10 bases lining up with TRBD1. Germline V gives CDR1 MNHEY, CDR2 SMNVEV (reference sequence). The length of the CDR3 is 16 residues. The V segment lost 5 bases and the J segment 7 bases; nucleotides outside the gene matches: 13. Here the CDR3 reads CASSLNRGTGVGGYTL. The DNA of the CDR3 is TGTGCCAGCAGTCTGAACAGGGGGACAGGGGTAGGTGGCTACACCCTC.

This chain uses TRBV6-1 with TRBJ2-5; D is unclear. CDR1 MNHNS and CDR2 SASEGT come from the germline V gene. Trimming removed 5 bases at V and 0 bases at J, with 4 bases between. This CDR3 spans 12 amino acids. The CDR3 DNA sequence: TGTGCCAGCAGTCCGTACCAAGAGACCCAGTACTTC. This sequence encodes CASSPYQETQYF.